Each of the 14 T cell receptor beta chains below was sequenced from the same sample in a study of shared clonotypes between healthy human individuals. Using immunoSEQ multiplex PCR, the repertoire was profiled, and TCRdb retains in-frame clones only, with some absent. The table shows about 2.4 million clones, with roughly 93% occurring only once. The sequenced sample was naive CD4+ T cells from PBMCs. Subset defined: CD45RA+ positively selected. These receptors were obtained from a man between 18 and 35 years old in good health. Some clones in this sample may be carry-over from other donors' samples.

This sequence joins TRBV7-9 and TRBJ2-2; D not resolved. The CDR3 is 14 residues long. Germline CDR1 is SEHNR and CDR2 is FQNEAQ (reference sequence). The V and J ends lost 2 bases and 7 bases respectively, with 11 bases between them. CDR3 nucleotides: TGTGCCAGCAGCTTATTCCTTAGTGTCGGGGAGCTGTTTTTT. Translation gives CASSLFLSVGELFF.

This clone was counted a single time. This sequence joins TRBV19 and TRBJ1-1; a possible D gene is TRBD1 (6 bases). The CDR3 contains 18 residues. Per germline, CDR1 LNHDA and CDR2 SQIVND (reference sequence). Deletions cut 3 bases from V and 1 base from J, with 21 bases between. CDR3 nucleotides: TGTGCCAGTAGTATCCCGTTCACAGGGCGGGTCCAGAACACTGAAGCTTTCTTT. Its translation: CASSIPFTGRVQNTEAFF.

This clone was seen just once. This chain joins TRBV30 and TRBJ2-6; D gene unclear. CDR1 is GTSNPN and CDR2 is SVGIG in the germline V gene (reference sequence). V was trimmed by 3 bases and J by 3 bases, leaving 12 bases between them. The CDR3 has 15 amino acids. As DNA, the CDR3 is TGTGCCTGGAGCCCTTTGGGAAGTGGGGCCAACGTCCTGACTTTC. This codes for CAWSPLGSGANVLTF.

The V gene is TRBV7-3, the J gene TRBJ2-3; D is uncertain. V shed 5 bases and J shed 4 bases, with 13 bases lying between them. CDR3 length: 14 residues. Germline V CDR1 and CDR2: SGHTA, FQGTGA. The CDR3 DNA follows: TGTGCCAGCAGCCCCGGGCTAAGCGCAGATACGCAGTATTTT. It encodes CASSPGLSADTQYF.

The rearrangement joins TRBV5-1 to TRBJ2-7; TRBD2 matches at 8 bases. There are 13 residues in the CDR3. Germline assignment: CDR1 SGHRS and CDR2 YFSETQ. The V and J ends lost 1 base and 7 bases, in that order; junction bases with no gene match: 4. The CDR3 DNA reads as TGCGCCAGCAGCTTGTTCGGGGGGGTTGAGCAGTACTTC. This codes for CASSLFGGVEQYF.

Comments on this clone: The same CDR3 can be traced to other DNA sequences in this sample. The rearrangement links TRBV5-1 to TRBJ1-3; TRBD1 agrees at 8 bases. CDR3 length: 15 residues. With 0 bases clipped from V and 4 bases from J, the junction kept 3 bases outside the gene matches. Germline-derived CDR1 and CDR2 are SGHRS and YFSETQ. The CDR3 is CASSLEAGGGNTIYF. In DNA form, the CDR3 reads TGCGCCAGCAGCTTGGAGGCAGGGGGCGGAAACACCATATATTTT. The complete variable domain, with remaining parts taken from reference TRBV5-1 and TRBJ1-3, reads KAGVTQTPRYLIKTRGQQVTLSCSPISGHRSVSWYQQTPGQGLQFLFEYFSETQRNKGNFPGRFSGRQFSNSRSEMNVSTLELGDSALYLCASSLEAGGGNTIYFGEGSWLTVV.

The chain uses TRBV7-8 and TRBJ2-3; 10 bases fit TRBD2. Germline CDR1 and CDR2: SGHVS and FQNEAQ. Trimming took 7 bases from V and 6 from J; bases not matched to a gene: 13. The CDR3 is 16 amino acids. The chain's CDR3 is CASIPPGLAPVDTQYF. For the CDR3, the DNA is TGTGCCAGCATCCCTCCGGGACTAGCGCCCGTTGATACGCAGTATTTT. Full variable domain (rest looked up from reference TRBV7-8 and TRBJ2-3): GAGVSQSPRYKVAKRGQDVALRCDPISGHVSLFWYQQALGQGPEFLTYFQNEAQLDKSGLPSDRFFAERPEGSVSTLKIQRTQQEDSAVYLCASIPPGLAPVDTQYFGPGTRLTVL.

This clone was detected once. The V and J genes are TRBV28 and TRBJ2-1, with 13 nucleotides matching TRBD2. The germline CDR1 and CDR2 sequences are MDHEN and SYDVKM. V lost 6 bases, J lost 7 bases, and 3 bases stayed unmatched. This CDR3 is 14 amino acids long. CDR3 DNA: TGTGCCAGCAGACTAGCGGGAGGGTTAAATGAGCAGTTCTTC. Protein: CASRLAGGLNEQFF.

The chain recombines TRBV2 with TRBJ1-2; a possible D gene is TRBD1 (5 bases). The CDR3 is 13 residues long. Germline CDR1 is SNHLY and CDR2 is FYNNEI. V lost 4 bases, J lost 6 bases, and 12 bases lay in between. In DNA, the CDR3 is TGTGCCAGCAGTGGACAGTCCGTCCATGGCTACACCTTC. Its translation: CASSGQSVHGYTF.

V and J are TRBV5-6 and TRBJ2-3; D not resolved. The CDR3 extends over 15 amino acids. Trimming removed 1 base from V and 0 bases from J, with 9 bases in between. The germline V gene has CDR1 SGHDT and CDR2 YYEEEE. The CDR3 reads CASSLLGGSTDTQYF. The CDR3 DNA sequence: TGTGCCAGCAGCTTGCTTGGCGGAAGCACAGATACGCAGTATTTT.

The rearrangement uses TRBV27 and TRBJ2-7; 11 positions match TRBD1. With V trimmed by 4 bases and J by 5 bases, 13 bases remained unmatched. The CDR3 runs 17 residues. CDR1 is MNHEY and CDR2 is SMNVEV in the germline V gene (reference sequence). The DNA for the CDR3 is TGTGCCAGCAGTTCCCTACGCGGACAGGGGGCGCGCCACGAGCAGTACTTC. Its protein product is CASSSLRGQGARHEQYF.

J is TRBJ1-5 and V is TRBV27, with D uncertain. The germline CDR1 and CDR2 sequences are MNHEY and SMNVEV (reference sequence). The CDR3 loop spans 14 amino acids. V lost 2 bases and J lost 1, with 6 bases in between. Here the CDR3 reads CASSLRESNQPQHF. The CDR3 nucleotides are TGTGCCAGCAGTTTACGGGAAAGCAATCAGCCCCAGCATTTT.

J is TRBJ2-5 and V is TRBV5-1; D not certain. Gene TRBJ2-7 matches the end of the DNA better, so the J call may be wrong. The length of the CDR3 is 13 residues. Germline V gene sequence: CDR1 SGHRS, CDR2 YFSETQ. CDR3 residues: CASSFEDSYEQYF. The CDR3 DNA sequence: TGCGCCAGCAGCTTTGAGGACTCCTACGAGCAGTACTTC.

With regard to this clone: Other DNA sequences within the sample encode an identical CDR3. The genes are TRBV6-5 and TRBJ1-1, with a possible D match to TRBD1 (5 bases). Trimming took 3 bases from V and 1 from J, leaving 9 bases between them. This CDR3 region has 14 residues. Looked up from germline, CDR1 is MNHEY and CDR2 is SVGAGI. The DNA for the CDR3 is TGTGCCAGCAGTTATCAGGGCGGGAACACTGAAGCTTTCTTT. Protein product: CASSYQGGNTEAFF.